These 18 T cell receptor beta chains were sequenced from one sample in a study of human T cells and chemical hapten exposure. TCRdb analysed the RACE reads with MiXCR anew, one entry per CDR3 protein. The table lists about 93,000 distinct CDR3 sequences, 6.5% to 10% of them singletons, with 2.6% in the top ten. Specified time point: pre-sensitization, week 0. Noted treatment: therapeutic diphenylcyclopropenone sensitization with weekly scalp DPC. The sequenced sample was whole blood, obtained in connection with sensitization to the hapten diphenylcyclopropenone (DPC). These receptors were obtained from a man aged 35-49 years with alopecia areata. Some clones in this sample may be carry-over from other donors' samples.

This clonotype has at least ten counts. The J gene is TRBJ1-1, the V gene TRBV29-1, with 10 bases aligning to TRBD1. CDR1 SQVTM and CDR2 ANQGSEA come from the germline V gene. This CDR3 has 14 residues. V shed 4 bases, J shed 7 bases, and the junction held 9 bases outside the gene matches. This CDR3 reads CSVAGGQGPNEAFF. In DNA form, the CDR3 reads TGCAGCGTTGCGGGGGGACAGGGGCCCAATGAAGCTTTCTTT.

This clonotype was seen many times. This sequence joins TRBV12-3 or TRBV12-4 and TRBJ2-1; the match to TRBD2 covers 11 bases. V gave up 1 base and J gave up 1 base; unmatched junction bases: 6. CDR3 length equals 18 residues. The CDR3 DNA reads TGTGCCAGCAGTTTAGGTAGCGGGAGGGCCCTATCCTACAATGAGCAGTTCTTC. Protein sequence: CASSLGSGRALSYNEQFF.

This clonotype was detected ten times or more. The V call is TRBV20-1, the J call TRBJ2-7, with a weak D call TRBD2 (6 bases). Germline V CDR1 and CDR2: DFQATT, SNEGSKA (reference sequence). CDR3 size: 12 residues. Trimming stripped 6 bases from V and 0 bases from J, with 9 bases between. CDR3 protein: CSAGRDSYEQYF. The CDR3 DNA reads TGCAGTGCAGGGCGGGACTCCTACGAGCAGTACTTC.

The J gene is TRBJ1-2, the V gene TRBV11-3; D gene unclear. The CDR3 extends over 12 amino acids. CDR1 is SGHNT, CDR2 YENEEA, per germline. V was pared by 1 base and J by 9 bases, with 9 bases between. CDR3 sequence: CASSLAPNSYTF. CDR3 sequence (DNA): TGTGCCAGCAGCTTAGCTCCGAATAGCTACACCTTC.

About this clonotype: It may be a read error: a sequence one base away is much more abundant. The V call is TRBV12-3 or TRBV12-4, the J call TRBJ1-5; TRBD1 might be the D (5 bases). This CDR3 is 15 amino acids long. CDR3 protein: CASSLQGYSIQPQHF. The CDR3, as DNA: TGTGCCAGCAGTTTGCAGGGCTATAGCATTCAGCCCCAGCATTTT.

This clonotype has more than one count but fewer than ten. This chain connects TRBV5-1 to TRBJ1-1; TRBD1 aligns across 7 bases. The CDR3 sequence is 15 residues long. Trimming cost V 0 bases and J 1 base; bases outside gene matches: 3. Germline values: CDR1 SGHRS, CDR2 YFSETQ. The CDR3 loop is CASSLGGTANTEAFF. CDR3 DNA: TGCGCCAGCAGCTTGGGCGGGACAGCGAACACTGAAGCTTTCTTT.

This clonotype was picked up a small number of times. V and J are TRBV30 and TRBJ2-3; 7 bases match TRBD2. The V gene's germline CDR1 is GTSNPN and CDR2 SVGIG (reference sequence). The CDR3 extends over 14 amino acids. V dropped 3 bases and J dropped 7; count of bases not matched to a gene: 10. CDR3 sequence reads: CAWSLQLAAYTQYF. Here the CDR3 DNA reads TGTGCCTGGAGCCTACAGCTAGCGGCCTATACGCAGTATTTT.

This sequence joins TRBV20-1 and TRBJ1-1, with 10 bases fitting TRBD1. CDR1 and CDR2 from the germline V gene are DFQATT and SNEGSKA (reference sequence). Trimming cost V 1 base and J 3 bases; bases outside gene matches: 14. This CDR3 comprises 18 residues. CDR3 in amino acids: CSARGTMGQGRLDTEAFF. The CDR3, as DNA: TGCAGTGCTAGAGGTACAATGGGACAGGGGCGTTTGGACACTGAAGCTTTCTTT.

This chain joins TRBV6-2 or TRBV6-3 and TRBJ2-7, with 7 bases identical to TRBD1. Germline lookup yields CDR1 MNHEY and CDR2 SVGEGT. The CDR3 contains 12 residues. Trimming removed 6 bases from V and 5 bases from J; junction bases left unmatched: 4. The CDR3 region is CASSQQGNEQYF. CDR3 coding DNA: TGTGCCAGCAGCCAACAGGGGAACGAGCAGTACTTC.

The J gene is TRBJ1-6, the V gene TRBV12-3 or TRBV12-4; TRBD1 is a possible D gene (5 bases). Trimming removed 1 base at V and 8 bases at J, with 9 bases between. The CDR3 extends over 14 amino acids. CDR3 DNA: TGTGCCAGCAGTTTAGGACAGCGAGATTCACCCCTCCACTTT. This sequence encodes CASSLGQRDSPLHF.

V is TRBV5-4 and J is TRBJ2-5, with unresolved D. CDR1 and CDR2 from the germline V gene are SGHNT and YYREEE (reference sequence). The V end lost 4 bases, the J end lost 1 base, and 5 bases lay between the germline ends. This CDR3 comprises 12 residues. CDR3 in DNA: TGTGCCAGCAGCACCACCCAAGAGACCCAGTACTTC. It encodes CASSTTQETQYF. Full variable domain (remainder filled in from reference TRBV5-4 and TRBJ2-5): ETGVTQSPTHLIKTRGQQVTLRCSSQSGHNTVSWYQQALGQGPQFIFQYYREEENGRGNFPPRFSGLQFPNYSSELNVNALELDDSALYLCASSTTQETQYFGPGTRLLVL.

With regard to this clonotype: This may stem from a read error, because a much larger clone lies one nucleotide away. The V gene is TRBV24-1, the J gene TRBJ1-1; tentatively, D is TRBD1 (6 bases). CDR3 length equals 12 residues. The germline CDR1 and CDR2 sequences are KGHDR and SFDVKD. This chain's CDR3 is CTTGTLNTEAFF. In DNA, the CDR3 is TGTACCACCGGGACATTGAACACTGAAGCTTTCTTT.

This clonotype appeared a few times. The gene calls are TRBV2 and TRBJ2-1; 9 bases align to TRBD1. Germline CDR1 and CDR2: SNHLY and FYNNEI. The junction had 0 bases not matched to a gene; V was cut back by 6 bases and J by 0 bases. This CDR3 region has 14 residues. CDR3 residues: CASRTGGSYNEQFF. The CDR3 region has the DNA TGTGCCAGCAGGACAGGGGGCTCCTACAATGAGCAGTTCTTC.

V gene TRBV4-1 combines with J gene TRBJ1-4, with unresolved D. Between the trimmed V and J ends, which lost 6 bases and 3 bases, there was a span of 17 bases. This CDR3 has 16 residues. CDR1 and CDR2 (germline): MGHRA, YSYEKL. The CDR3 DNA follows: TGCGCCAGCAGATTGTTACTGGTTGGGCCTAATGAAAAACTGTTTTTT. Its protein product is CASRLLLVGPNEKLFF.

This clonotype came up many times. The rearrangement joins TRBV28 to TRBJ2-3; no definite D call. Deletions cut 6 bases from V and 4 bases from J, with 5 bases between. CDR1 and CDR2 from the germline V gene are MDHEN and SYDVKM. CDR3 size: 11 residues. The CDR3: CASRTADTQYF. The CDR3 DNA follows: TGTGCCAGCAGGACTGCAGATACGCAGTATTTT.

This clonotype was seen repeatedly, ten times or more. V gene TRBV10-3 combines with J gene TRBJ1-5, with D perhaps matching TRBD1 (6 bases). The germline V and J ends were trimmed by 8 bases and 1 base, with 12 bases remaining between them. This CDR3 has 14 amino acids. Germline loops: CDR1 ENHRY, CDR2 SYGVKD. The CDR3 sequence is CAISGGHSNQPQHF. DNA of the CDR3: TGTGCCATCTCGGGGGGGCACAGCAATCAGCCCCAGCATTTT.

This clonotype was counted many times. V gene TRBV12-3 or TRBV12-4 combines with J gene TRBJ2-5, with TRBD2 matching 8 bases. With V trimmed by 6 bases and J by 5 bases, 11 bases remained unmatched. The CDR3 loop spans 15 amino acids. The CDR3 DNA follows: TGTGCCAGCAGGGCTCTGGAGGGCGGGGGGGAGACCCAGTACTTC. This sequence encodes CASRALEGGGETQYF.

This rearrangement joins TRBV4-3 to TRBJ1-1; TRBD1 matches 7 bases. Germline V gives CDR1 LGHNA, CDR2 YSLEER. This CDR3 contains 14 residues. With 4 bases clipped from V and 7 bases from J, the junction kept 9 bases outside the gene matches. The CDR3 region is CASSLAGTENEAFF. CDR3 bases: TGCGCCAGCAGCCTAGCAGGGACAGAAAATGAAGCTTTCTTT.